This T cell receptor (beta chain) was sequenced in a study of blood T cells in healthy people across ages. Overall study results and limits: The study found more naive CD4+ cells and higher diversity in long-lived than aged donors. TCR beta diversity correlated strongly with naive T cell percentage. Older age went with lower TCR beta diversity per million T cells, in a roughly linear way.

It was with a sample-barcoded 5' primer and a J-beta primer mix that a second PCR of roughly 7 to 12 cycles was run. MiXCR, run by TCRdb on the 5' RACE reads, gives a single entry per CDR3 protein. The sample yields around 800,000 distinct CDR3 sequences, 46% seen once. Turning to this clonotype: What it recognizes is unknown.

The CDR3 extends over 14 amino acids. The V gene lost 6 bases and the J gene lost 0 bases, with 11 bases spanning the gap. The sequence was obtained from an older man in good health. The rearrangement uses TRBV12-3 or TRBV12-4 and TRBJ2-5; possibly TRBD2 for D (6 bases). The sample consisted of blood. CDR3 sequence reads: CASSPEGHQETQYF. The CDR3 DNA reads as TGTGCCAGCAGCCCGGAGGGACACCAAGAGACCCAGTACTTC.